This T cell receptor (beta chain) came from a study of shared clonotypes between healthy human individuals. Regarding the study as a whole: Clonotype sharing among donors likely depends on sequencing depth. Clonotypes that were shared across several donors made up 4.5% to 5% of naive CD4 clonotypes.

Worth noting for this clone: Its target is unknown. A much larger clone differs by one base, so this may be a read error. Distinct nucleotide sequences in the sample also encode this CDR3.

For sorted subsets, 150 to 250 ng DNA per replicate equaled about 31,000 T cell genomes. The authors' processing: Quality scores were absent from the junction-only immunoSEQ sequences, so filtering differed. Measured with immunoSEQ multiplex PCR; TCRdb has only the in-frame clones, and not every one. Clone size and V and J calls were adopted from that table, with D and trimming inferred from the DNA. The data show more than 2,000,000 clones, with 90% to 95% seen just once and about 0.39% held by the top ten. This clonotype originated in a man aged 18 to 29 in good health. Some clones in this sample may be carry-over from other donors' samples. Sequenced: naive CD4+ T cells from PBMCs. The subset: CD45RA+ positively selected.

In DNA, the CDR3 is TGTGCCAGCAGTCTGAACACTGAAGCTTTCTTT. It codes for CASSLNTEAFF. This chain uses TRBV5-4 with TRBJ1-1; D is unresolved. The germline gives CDR1 SGHNT, CDR2 YYREEE (reference sequence). Deletions cut 5 bases from V and 0 bases from J, with 2 bases between. The length of the CDR3 is 11 residues.